Here is one T cell receptor beta chain with its context. The junction departs from the called germline gene at one end, perhaps through a read error. This specimen comes from a study of T cell repertoires in cytomegalovirus infection. TCRdb re-called the reads with MiXCR, one entry per CDR3 protein. Counted here are some 150,000 distinct CDR3 sequences, about 6.3% occurring once; the ten biggest clones make up about a sixth. Germline-derived CDR1 and CDR2 are ENHRY and SYGVKD. CDR3 length: 15 amino acids. This sequence originates from a human donor in good health (CMV status not recorded). Some clones in this sample may be carry-over from other donors' samples. The gene calls are TRBV10-3 and TRBJ1-4; 11 bases line up with TRBD1. Sequencing was done on a sample of PBMCs. The CDR3 loop reads CAIRESGQGGEKLFF. The CDR3 bases are TGTGCCATCAGGGAGTCGGGACAGGGGGGTGAAAAACTGTTTTTT.